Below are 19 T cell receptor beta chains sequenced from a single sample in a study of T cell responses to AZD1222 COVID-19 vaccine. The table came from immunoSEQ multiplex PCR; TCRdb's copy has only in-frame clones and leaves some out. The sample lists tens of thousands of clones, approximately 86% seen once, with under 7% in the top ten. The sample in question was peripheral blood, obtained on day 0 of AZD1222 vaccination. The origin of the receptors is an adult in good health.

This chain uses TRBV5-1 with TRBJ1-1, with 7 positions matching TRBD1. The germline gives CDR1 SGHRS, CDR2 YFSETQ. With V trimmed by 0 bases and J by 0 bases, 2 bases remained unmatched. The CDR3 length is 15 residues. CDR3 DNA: TGCGCCAGCAGCTTGGGACAGGGACTGAACACTGAAGCTTTCTTT. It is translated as CASSLGQGLNTEAFF.

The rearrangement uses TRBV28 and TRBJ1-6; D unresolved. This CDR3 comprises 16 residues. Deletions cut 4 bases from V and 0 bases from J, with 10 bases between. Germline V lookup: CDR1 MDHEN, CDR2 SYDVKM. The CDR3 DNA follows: TGTGCCAGCAGTTCCCAAGGGAGCTCCTATAATTCACCCCTCCACTTT. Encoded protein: CASSSQGSSYNSPLHF. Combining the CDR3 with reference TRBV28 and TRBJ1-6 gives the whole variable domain DVKVTQSSRYLVKRTGEKVFLECVQDMDHENMFWYRQDPGLGLRLIYFSYDVKMKEKGDIPEGYSVSREKKERFSLILESASTNQTSMYLCASSSQGSSYNSPLHFGNGTRLTVT.

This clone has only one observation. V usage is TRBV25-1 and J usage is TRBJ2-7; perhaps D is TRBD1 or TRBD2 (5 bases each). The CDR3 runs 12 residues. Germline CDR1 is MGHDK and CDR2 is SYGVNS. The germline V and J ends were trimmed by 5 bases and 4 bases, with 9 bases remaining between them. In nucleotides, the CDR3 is TGTGCCAGCAGTAAGGGACCATACGAGCAGTACTTC. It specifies CASSKGPYEQYF.

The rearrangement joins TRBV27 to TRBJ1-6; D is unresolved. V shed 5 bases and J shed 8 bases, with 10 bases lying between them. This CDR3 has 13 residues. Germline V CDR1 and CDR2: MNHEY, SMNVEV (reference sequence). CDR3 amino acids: CASSRRGYSPLHF. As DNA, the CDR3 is TGTGCCAGCAGTCGCAGAGGGTATTCACCCCTCCACTTT.

CDR3 bases: TGTGCCAGCAGTTTGGGGAACACTGAAGCTTTCTTT. It is translated as CASSLGNTEAFF. This chain connects TRBV28 to TRBJ1-1, with D uncertain. Looked up from germline, CDR1 is MDHEN and CDR2 is SYDVKM. CDR3 length equals 12 residues. V dropped 3 bases and J dropped 1 base, with 3 bases sitting between them.

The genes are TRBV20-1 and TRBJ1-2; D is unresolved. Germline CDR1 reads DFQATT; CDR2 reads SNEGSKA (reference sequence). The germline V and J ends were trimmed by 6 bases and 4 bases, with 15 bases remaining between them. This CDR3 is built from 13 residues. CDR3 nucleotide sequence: TGCAGTGCGAGTTGGACGGAAGCCTATGGCTACACCTTC. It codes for CSASWTEAYGYTF.

The CDR3 region has the DNA TGTGCCAGCAGTAATCTGAGGGGCGAGCAGTACTTC. Protein product: CASSNLRGEQYF. This rearrangement joins TRBV9 to TRBJ2-7; D may match TRBD1 or TRBD2 (5 bases each). The CDR3 contains 12 residues. V was shortened by 5 bases and J by 6 bases, with 12 bases between the two germline ends. Germline V CDR1 and CDR2: SGDLS, YYNGEE.

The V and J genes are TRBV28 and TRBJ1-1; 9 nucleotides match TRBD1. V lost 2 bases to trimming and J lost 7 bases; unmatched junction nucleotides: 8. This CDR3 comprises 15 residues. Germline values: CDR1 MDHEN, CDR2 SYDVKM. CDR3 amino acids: CASSLPTGGKGEAFF. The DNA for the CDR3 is TGTGCCAGCAGTTTACCAACAGGGGGCAAAGGTGAAGCTTTCTTT.

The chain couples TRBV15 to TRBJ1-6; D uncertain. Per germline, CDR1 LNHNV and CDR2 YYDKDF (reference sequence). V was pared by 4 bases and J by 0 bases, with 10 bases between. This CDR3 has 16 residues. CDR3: CATSTGQISYNSPLHF. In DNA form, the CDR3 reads TGTGCCACCAGCACAGGTCAAATCTCCTATAATTCACCCCTCCACTTT. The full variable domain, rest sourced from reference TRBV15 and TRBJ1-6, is DAMVIQNPRYQVTQFGKPVTLSCSQTLNHNVMYWYQQKSSQAPKLLFHYYDKDFNNEADTPDNFQSRRPNTSFCFLDIRSPGLGDTAMYLCATSTGQISYNSPLHFGNGTRLTVT.

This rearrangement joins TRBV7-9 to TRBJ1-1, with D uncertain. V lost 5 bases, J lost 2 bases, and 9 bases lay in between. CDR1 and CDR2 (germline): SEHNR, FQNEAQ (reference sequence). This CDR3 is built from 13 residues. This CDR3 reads CASSASVNTEAFF. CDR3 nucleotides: TGTGCCAGCAGCGCCTCAGTAAACACTGAAGCTTTCTTT.

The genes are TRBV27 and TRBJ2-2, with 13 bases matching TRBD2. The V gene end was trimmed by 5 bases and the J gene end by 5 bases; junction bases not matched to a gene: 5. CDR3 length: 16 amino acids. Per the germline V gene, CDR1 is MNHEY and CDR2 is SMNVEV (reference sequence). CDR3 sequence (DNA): TGTGCCAGCAGTCCTTGGACTAGCGGGAGAACCGGGGAGCTGTTTTTT. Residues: CASSPWTSGRTGELFF.

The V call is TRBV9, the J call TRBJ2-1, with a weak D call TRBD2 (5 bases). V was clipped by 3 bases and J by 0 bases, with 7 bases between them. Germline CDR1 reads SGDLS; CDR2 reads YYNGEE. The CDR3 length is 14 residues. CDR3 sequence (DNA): TGTGCCAGCAGCGCGACTAACTCCTACAATGAGCAGTTCTTC. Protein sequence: CASSATNSYNEQFF.

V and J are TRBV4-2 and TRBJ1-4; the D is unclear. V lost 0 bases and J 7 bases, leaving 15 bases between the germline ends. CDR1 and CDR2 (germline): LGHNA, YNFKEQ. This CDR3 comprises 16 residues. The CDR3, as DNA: TGTGCCAGCAGCCAAGATCTGAGGGAAATTTCTGAAAAACTGTTTTTT. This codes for CASSQDLREISEKLFF.

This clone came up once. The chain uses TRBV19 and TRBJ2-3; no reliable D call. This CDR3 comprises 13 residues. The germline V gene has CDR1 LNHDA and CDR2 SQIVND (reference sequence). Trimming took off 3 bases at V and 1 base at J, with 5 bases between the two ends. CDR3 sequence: CASSMQGTDTQYF. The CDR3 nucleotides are TGTGCCAGTAGTATGCAGGGCACAGATACGCAGTATTTT.

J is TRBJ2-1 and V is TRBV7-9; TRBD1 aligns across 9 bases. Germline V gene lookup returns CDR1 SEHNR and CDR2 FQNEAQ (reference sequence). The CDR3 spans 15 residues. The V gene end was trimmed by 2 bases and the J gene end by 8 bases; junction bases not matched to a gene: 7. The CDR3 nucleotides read TGTGCCAGCAGCTTAATCCGGACAGGGGCCGATGAGCAGTTCTTC. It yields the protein CASSLIRTGADEQFF.

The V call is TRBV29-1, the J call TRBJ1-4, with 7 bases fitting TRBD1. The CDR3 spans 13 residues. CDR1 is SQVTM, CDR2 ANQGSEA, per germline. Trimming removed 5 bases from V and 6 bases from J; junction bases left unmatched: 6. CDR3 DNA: TGCAGCGTTTTAGACAGGGAGGATGAAAAACTGTTTTTT. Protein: CSVLDREDEKLFF.

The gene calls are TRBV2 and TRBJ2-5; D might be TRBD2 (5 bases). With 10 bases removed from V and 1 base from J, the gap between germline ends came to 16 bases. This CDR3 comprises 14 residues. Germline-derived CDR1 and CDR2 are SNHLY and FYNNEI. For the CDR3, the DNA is TGTGCCACCCTTAGAGGGTGGGTCCAAGAGACCCAGTACTTC. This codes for CATLRGWVQETQYF.

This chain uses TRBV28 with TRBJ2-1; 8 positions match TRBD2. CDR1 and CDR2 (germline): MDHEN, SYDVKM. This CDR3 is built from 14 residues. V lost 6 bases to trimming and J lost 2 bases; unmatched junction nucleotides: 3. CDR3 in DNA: TGTGCCAGCAGGCTTAGCGGGACCTACAATGAGCAGTTCTTC. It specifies CASRLSGTYNEQFF. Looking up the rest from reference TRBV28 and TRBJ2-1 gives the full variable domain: DVKVTQSSRYLVKRTGEKVFLECVQDMDHENMFWYRQDPGLGLRLIYFSYDVKMKEKGDIPEGYSVSREKKERFSLILESASTNQTSMYLCASRLSGTYNEQFFGPGTRLTVL.

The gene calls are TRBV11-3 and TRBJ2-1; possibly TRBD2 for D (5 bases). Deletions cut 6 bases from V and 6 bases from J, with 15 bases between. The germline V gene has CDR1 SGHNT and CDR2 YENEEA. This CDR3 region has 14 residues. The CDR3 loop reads CASSPGASSNEQFF. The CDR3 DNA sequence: TGTGCCAGCAGTCCCGGCGCTAGCAGCAATGAGCAGTTCTTC.